This TCR beta chain appears in the sequencing data of a study of pediatric ulcerative colitis. Whole-study findings and limits: A couple of rectal clonotypes were found only in ulcerative colitis patients, all of them.

The method was immunoSEQ multiplex PCR; TCRdb's version includes in-frame clones alone and lacks a portion of them. The top ten hold 3.5% to 4.5% of the sample, which has 40,000 to 55,000 clones, 60% to 85% seen once. The ends were cut back, 9 bases at V and 1 base at J, with 15 bases in the middle. This CDR3 is 15 amino acids long. Germline CDR1 is SGHAT and CDR2 is FQDESV (reference sequence). A word on this clone: Its cognate antigen is unknown. Other DNA sequences in this specimen translate into the identical CDR3.

During colonoscopy, one to two rectal pinch biopsies were collected. The chain recombines TRBV11-1 with TRBJ2-2; D possibly corresponds to TRBD2 (6 bases). This TCR came from a girl aged 10-17 years with moderate ulcerative colitis. The sequenced sample was gut tissue. The DNA for the CDR3 is TGTGCCAGTACAGAAGCGGGTCGGAACACCGGGGAGCTGTTTTTT. The encoded protein is CASTEAGRNTGELFF. The whole variable domain, remainder taken from reference TRBV11-1 and TRBJ2-2, is EAEVAQSPRYKITEKSQAVAFWCDPISGHATLYWYRQILGQGPELLVQFQDESVVDDSQLPKDRFSAERLKGVDSTLKIQPAELGDSAMYLCASTEAGRNTGELFFGEGSRLTVL.